Listed below are T cell receptor beta chains from one sample, sequenced in a study of blood T cell repertoires in COVID-19. The method was immunoSEQ multiplex PCR; TCRdb's version includes in-frame clones alone and lacks a portion of them. This sample carries approximately 200,000 clones, approximately 78% of them seen once, and the ten largest clones take around 9%. Sequences were obtained from PBMCs or T cells enriched from blood (not recorded which). The receptors originated from a man in his forties or fifties who had recovered from COVID-19. Each CDR3 is given with its conserved first and last residue. Each record gives: J gene, V gene, clone size, D gene, CDR3 DNA, CDR3 protein. A D gene is named only where the DNA matches it firmly. Some rows mark clone size as missing; the rest say once, few, many or name a class of expanded clone.

>TRBJ1-4|TRBV6-5|-|-
TGTGCCAGCAGTACATACAGAGATGAAAAACTGTTTTTT
CASSTYRDEKLFF
>TRBJ2-5|TRBV4-1|-|TRBD2
TGCGCCAGCAGCCAACTAGCGGGGGGGAGAAAGTACCAAGAGACCCAGTACTTC
CASSQLAGGRKYQETQYF
>TRBJ2-5|TRBV7-2|-|TRBD2
TGTGCCAGCAGCTTGGCGGGAGTGGGGGAGACCCAGTACTTC
CASSLAGVGETQYF
>TRBJ1-2|TRBV9|once|TRBD1
TGTGCCAGCAGCTCGAGAACAGGGGGCGACTATGGCTACACCTTC
CASSSRTGGDYGYTF
>TRBJ1-1|TRBV9|many|TRBD1
TGTGCCAGCAGCGCAGGGGGCAGGGCTTTCTTT
CASSAGGRAFF
>TRBJ2-5|TRBV7-2|-|TRBD2
TGTGCCAGCAGCTCCCAGCGGGGCCAAGAGACCCAGTACTTC
CASSSQRGQETQYF
>TRBJ2-1|TRBV9|-|-
TGTGCCAGCAGCGTAGCGGAGGGGAGTGGGTACAATGAGCAGTTCTTC
CASSVAEGSGYNEQFF
>TRBJ2-7|TRBV24-1|-|TRBD2
TGTGCCACCAGCCAACCTAGCGGGAGGGGATACGAGCAGTACTTC
CATSQPSGRGYEQYF
>TRBJ2-7|TRBV9|once|-
TGTGCCAGCAGCGTAGGGGGGGACGCTTACGAGCAGTACTTC
CASSVGGDAYEQYF
>TRBJ1-2|TRBV7-9|once|TRBD1
TGTGCCAGCAGCGCAAGAAGACAGGGAAACTATGGCTACACCTTC
CASSARRQGNYGYTF
>TRBJ1-2|TRBV5-1|-|-
TGCGCCAGCAGCTTGGGGTCGGGGGGCAACTATGGCTACACCTTC
CASSLGSGGNYGYTF
>TRBJ1-2|TRBV10-2|few|TRBD1
TGCGCCAGCGGGACAGAGGGCTATGGCTACACCTTC
CASGTEGYGYTF
>TRBJ2-1|TRBV27|-|TRBD2
TGTGCCAGCAGTTCTAGCGGGAGCTCCTACAATGAGCAGTTCTTC
CASSSSGSSYNEQFF
>TRBJ2-1|TRBV14|-|TRBD2
TGTGCCAGCAGTCGCAATATAGCGGGGCGGGAGCAGTTCTTC
CASSRNIAGREQFF
>TRBJ2-1|TRBV18|-|TRBD1
TGTGCCAGCTCACTCTCTGGACAGGGGCCTCCCAATGAGCAGTTCTTC
CASSLSGQGPPNEQFF
>TRBJ1-5|TRBV7-8|-|-
TGTGCCAGCAGCCCCCGACTCAGACAGTATAGCAATCAGCCCCAGCATTTT
CASSPRLRQYSNQPQHF
>TRBJ2-7|TRBV2|-|-
TGTGCCAGCAGTGTGAGCCCCTACGAGCAGTACTTC
CASSVSPYEQYF
>TRBJ2-7|TRBV18|-|-
TGTGCCAGCTCACCAAACCCCGGGGGTGAGCAGTACTTC
CASSPNPGGEQYF
>TRBJ2-7|TRBV7-2|once|TRBD2
TGTGCCAGCAGCTTGGGGGGGGGACTAGCGGCCTACGAGCAGTACTTC
CASSLGGGLAAYEQYF
>TRBJ2-3|TRBV24-1|-|TRBD2
TGTGCCACCAGAAGCGGGAGGGCCGATACGCAGTATTTT
CATRSGRADTQYF
>TRBJ2-7|TRBV19|-|TRBD2
TGTGCCAGTAGTATGGCGACTAGCGCCGAGCAGTACTTC
CASSMATSAEQYF
>TRBJ2-7|TRBV6-5|-|TRBD1
TGTGCCAGCTCCCGGGACAGGGGGACCTACGAGCAGTACTTC
CASSRDRGTYEQYF
>TRBJ1-1|TRBV7-2|-|-
TGTGCCAGCAGCCGCCAATACAGGGAAGGAGCTTTCTTT
CASSRQYREGAFF
>TRBJ2-1|TRBV24-1|-|-
TGTGCCACCAGTGAAATAGGGAGGATGTACAATGAGCAGTTCTTC
CATSEIGRMYNEQFF
>TRBJ2-1|TRBV19|once|TRBD2
TGTGCCAGCTCTAGCGGGAGGATGATTGAGCAGTTCTTC
CASSSGRMIEQFF
>TRBJ2-6|TRBV7-9|-|-
TGTGCCAGCAGCCTGCCGAGGGTTTCTGGGGCCAACGTCCTGACTTTC
CASSLPRVSGANVLTF
>TRBJ1-5|TRBV7-9|-|-
TGTGCCAGCAGCTTGGGGGGGGAGCCCCAGCATTTT
CASSLGGEPQHF
>TRBJ2-1|TRBV15|-|TRBD2
TGTGCCACCAGCAGAGCTAGCGGAACCTACAATGAGCAGTTCTTC
CATSRASGTYNEQFF